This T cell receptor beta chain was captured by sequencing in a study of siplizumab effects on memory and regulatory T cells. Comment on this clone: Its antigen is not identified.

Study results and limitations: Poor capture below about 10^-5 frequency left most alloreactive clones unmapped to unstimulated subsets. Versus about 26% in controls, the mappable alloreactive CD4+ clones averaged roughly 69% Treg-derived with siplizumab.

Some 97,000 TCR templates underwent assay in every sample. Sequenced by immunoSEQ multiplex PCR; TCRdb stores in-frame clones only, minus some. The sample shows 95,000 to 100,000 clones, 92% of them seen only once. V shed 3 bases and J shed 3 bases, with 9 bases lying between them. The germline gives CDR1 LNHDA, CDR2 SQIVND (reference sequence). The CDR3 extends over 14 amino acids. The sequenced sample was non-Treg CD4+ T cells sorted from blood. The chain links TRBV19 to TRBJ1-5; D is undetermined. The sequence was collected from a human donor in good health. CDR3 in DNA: TGTGCCAGTAGTATGTTTGTAATCAATCAGCCCCAGCATTTT. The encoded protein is CASSMFVINQPQHF.